Below are 21 T cell receptor beta chains sequenced from a single sample in a study of CD8+ T cells in alopecia areata (dated by TCRdb to 2016 to 2019). Library preparation used the immunoSEQ multiplex PCR assay. RNA was extracted from all samples and reverse transcribed into cDNA, which served as template for TCR sequencing. TCRdb provides this immuneACCESS table in a form limited to in-frame rearrangements. Some clones are lacking; in checked studies, under half of them reflect an unresolved V gene, and why the rest are absent is not known. Within this sample are 200,000 or so clones, with roughly 64% of them counted one time only. The ten largest clones add up to more than 5.5% of the sample. The time point label, as the study defines it: 24 weeks on oral tofacitinib. The treatment or condition label for this specimen denotes: oral pan-JAK inhibitor, 5-10 mg twice daily. Source: CD4+ T cells sorted from blood, taken at week 24, from a patient treated with tofacitinib. The receptors shown here come from a human donor with alopecia areata.

This clone was seen repeatedly, ten times or more. V usage is TRBV2 and J usage is TRBJ2-3, with a tentative D call TRBD2 (6 bases). Trimming removed 6 bases at V and 3 bases at J, with 16 bases between. The germline V gene encodes CDR1 SNHLY and CDR2 FYNNEI. This CDR3 comprises 15 residues. Written as DNA, the CDR3 is TGTGCCAGCAGCCAAAGGGCTAGCGCTACAGATACGCAGTATTTT. Translation: CASSQRASATDTQYF.

CDR3: CASSSGRMNTEAFF. DNA for the CDR3: TGCGCCAGCAGCTCTGGACGGATGAACACTGAAGCTTTCTTT. The chain carries TRBV5-1 and TRBJ1-1; D uncertain. The germline V gene encodes CDR1 SGHRS and CDR2 YFSETQ. The CDR3 sequence is 14 residues long. Trimming pared 3 bases from V and 0 bases from J, leaving 9 bases between.

This clone has a single count. The chain has TRBV23-1 and TRBJ1-2, with D unresolved. TRBV23-1 is an open reading frame whose function is uncertain. Trimming left V 1 base short and J 6 bases short, with 0 bases between. CDR3 length: 10 residues. The CDR3 DNA reads TGCGCCAGCAGTCAATATGGCTACACCTTC. It translates to CASSQYGYTF.

The J gene is TRBJ2-6, the V gene TRBV4-1; a weak D match, TRBD1 (6 bases). CDR1 is MGHRA, CDR2 YSYEKL, per germline. V shed 3 bases and J shed 7 bases, with 7 bases lying between them. The CDR3 sequence is 13 residues long. CDR3 DNA sequence: TGCGCCAGCAGCCAGACAGGAGCCAACGTCCTGACTTTC. Protein sequence: CASSQTGANVLTF.

This clone was observed a single time. The V and J genes are TRBV18 and TRBJ1-3, with 7 bases that match TRBD1. V gave up 3 bases and J gave up 4 bases; unmatched junction bases: 6. Germline V CDR1 and CDR2: KGHSH, LQKENI. This CDR3 comprises 15 residues. The CDR3 nucleotides read TGTGCCAGCTCACCTTCTACAGGGGACGGAAACACCATATATTTT. Amino acids: CASSPSTGDGNTIYF.

This sequence joins TRBV18 and TRBJ1-1, with D maybe TRBD1 (5 bases). Germline V gene sequence: CDR1 KGHSH, CDR2 LQKENI. Trimming took 5 bases from V and 3 from J, leaving 13 bases between them. The CDR3 is made up of 14 amino acids. The CDR3 coding sequence is TGTGCCAGCTCAAACTTGGTAGGGGACACTGAAGCTTTCTTT. It codes for CASSNLVGDTEAFF.

This clone came up a few times. The V call is TRBV7-2, the J call TRBJ1-6; D is ambiguous. V was clipped by 1 base and J by 10 bases, with 11 bases between them. CDR1 SGHTA and CDR2 FQGNSA come from the germline V gene. The CDR3 has 14 residues. CDR3 sequence reads: CASSLGPDASPLHF. Here the CDR3 DNA reads TGTGCCAGCAGCTTAGGTCCCGACGCCTCACCCCTCCACTTT. The entire variable domain, with the rest obtained from reference TRBV7-2 and TRBJ1-6, is as follows: GAGVSQSPSNKVTEKGKDVELRCDPISGHTALYWYRQSLGQGLEFLIYFQGNSAPDKSGLPSDRFSAERTGGSVSTLTIQRTQQEDSAVYLCASSLGPDASPLHFGNGTRLTVT.

This clone has only a few counts. The chain joins TRBV14 to TRBJ1-2, with 10 bases identical to TRBD1. Germline V gives CDR1 SGHDN, CDR2 FVKESK. The CDR3 spans 14 residues. After removal of 5 bases from V and 7 bases from J, the junction contained 7 bases not matched to a gene. CDR3 region: CASSETGGAAGYTF. The CDR3 coding sequence is TGTGCCAGCAGCGAGACAGGGGGCGCCGCTGGCTACACCTTC.

The rearrangement links TRBV6-5 to TRBJ2-7; either TRBD1 or TRBD2 may fit D (6 bases each). The germline V and J ends were trimmed by 2 bases and 5 bases, with 13 bases remaining between them. Germline loops: CDR1 MNHEY, CDR2 SVGAGI. The CDR3 length is 14 residues. This chain's CDR3 is CASSYGRGGNEQYF. CDR3 DNA: TGTGCCAGCAGTTACGGGAGAGGGGGGAACGAGCAGTACTTC.

The rearrangement uses TRBV28 and TRBJ2-3; tentatively, D is TRBD1 (5 bases). Germline V gives CDR1 MDHEN, CDR2 SYDVKM. The CDR3 is made up of 15 amino acids. Trimming took off 6 bases at V and 0 bases at J, with 13 bases between the two ends. Here the CDR3 DNA reads TGTGCCAGCAGGAGCCCTCAGGGTAGCACAGATACGCAGTATTTT. The encoded protein is CASRSPQGSTDTQYF.

The genes are TRBV5-1 and TRBJ2-3; perhaps TRBD2 as D (5 bases). Germline CDR1 reads SGHRS; CDR2 reads YFSETQ. The CDR3 length is 14 residues. Trimming left V 2 bases short and J 0 bases short, with 7 bases between. Written as DNA, the CDR3 is TGCGCCAGCAGCTTCGGCGGGAGCACAGATACGCAGTATTTT. As protein: CASSFGGSTDTQYF.

This clone was seen once. This rearrangement joins TRBV15 to TRBJ2-5; tentatively, D is TRBD1 (7 bases). This CDR3 region has 13 residues. Trimming stripped 5 bases from V and 2 bases from J, with 9 bases between. Germline CDR1 is LNHNV and CDR2 is YYDKDF (reference sequence). The CDR3 spells CATSPGGQETQYF. The CDR3 bases are TGTGCCACCAGCCCAGGGGGGCAAGAGACCCAGTACTTC. The full variable domain, in which reference TRBV15 and TRBJ2-5 provide the parts outside the CDR3, is DAMVIQNPRYQVTQFGKPVTLSCSQTLNHNVMYWYQQKSSQAPKLLFHYYDKDFNNEADTPDNFQSRRPNTSFCFLDIRSPGLGDTAMYLCATSPGGQETQYFGPGTRLLVL.

This chain connects TRBV30 to TRBJ1-5; D possibly corresponds to TRBD1 (6 bases). The V gene lost 0 bases and the J gene lost 4 bases, with 7 bases spanning the gap. The CDR3 contains 13 residues. Germline CDR1 is GTSNPN and CDR2 is SVGIG (reference sequence). DNA of the CDR3: TGTGCCTGGAGTGTTGGACAGAATCAGCCCCAGCATTTT. Protein sequence: CAWSVGQNQPQHF.

CDR3: CASSLTPTRGQETQYF. The CDR3 DNA sequence: TGCGCCAGCAGCCTTACCCCGACACGGGGTCAAGAGACCCAGTACTTC. V usage is TRBV4-3 and J usage is TRBJ2-5; TRBD2 might be the D (5 bases). V was clipped by 4 bases and J by 2 bases, with 17 bases between them. Germline V CDR1 and CDR2: LGHNA, YSLEER. The CDR3 contains 16 residues.

V usage is TRBV29-1 and J usage is TRBJ1-2; possible D gene TRBD1, 6 bases. In germline, CDR1 is SQVTM, CDR2 ANQGSEA. Trimming shortened V by 0 bases and J by 5 bases, and 10 bases separated the two germline ends. The CDR3 runs to 13 residues. As DNA, the CDR3 is TGCAGCGTTGAAGATGCTGGACAGTATGGCTACACCTTC. Protein product: CSVEDAGQYGYTF.

This chain uses TRBV30 with TRBJ2-5; 11 nucleotides line up with TRBD1. Looked up from germline, CDR1 is GTSNPN and CDR2 is SVGIG (reference sequence). After removal of 0 bases from V and 4 bases from J, the junction contained 25 bases not matched to a gene. This CDR3 has 22 amino acids. CDR3 DNA sequence: TGTGCCTGGAGTGTACGAGGACCTTGGATCGGGACAGGGGGTAGGATAGGAGAGACCCAGTACTTC. Translated, it gives CAWSVRGPWIGTGGRIGETQYF. The full variable domain, completed using reference TRBV30 and TRBJ2-5, is SQTIHQWPATLVQPVGSPLSLECTVEGTSNPNLYWYRQAAGRGLQLLFYSVGIGQISSEVPQNLSASRPQDRQFILSSKKLLLSDSGFYLCAWSVRGPWIGTGGRIGETQYFGPGTRLLVL.

V and J are TRBV7-9 and TRBJ2-7, with TRBD1 identical over 12 bases. There are 15 residues in the CDR3. The V segment lost 2 bases and the J segment 5 bases; nucleotides outside the gene matches: 4. Germline assignment: CDR1 SEHNR and CDR2 FQNEAQ (reference sequence). CDR3 loop: CASSLMGQGANEQYF. For the CDR3, the DNA is TGTGCCAGCAGCTTAATGGGACAGGGGGCCAACGAGCAGTACTTC.

This clone was seen just once. This sample includes further DNA sequences coding for the same CDR3. The chain carries TRBV5-1 and TRBJ2-2; D is undetermined. CDR1 and CDR2 from the germline V gene are SGHRS and YFSETQ. CDR3 size: 15 residues. V was trimmed by 6 bases and J by 7 bases, leaving 19 bases between them. This chain's CDR3 is CASTIEDPSGGELFF. Written as DNA, the CDR3 is TGCGCCAGCACTATTGAAGATCCCTCAGGCGGGGAGCTGTTTTTT. Complete variable domain (other parts from reference TRBV5-1 and TRBJ2-2): KAGVTQTPRYLIKTRGQQVTLSCSPISGHRSVSWYQQTPGQGLQFLFEYFSETQRNKGNFPGRFSGRQFSNSRSEMNVSTLELGDSALYLCASTIEDPSGGELFFGEGSRLTVL.

The rearrangement uses TRBV25-1 and TRBJ1-5; TRBD1 matches 8 bases. This CDR3 has 14 residues. CDR1 MGHDK and CDR2 SYGVNS come from the germline V gene. V lost 4 bases and J lost 5; bases outside the gene matches: 4. CDR3 sequence reads: CASSGTGKDQPQHF. In DNA, the CDR3 is TGTGCCAGCAGTGGGACAGGGAAAGATCAGCCCCAGCATTTT.

This clone turned up a few times. The V call is TRBV29-1, the J call TRBJ2-5, with 9 bases fitting TRBD2. The germline V gene has CDR1 SQVTM and CDR2 ANQGSEA. This CDR3 is 14 amino acids long. Losses at the gene ends were 6 bases for V and 2 bases for J; bases not matched to a gene: 7. For the CDR3, the DNA is TGCAGCGTGGTACCGGGACTAGCACAAGAGACCCAGTACTTC. Translated: CSVVPGLAQETQYF.

This clone was observed a handful of times. The chain carries TRBV27 and TRBJ1-2; TRBD1 matches 7 bases. Germline assignment: CDR1 MNHEY and CDR2 SMNVEV (reference sequence). V was pared by 5 bases and J by 8 bases, with 8 bases of the junction left unmatched. The CDR3 consists of 13 residues. The CDR3 nucleotides read TGTGCCAGCAGTCGACAGGGTGAGGGGGGCTACACCTTC. This encodes CASSRQGEGGYTF.